The subject of this entry is one T cell receptor (beta chain). These data originate in a study of blood T cell repertoires in COVID-19. Study information: Both acute and convalescent COVID-19 samples were obtained from the United States, Italy and Spain.

Sequencing used immunoSEQ multiplex PCR; TCRdb keeps in-frame clones, though not all of them. The data show about 170,000 clones, roughly 80% seen once. Per the germline V gene, CDR1 is SNHLY and CDR2 is FYNNEI. The CDR3 covers 15 residues. V shed 3 bases and J 8 bases; nucleotides not matched to a gene: 5. Sequences were obtained from peripheral blood. V gene TRBV2 combines with J gene TRBJ2-1, with 12 bases that match TRBD2. This clonotype was obtained from a woman between 40 and 50 years old with COVID-19, enrolled during active disease. CDR3: CASSELAGGFDEQFF. The CDR3, as DNA: TGTGCCAGCAGTGAGCTAGCGGGGGGGTTTGATGAGCAGTTCTTC. Looking up the rest from reference TRBV2 and TRBJ2-1 gives the full variable domain: EPEVTQTPSHQVTQMGQEVILRCVPISNHLYFYWYRQILGQKVEFLVSFYNNEISEKSEIFDDQFSVERPDGSNFTLKIRSTKLEDSAMYFCASSELAGGFDEQFFGPGTRLTVL.